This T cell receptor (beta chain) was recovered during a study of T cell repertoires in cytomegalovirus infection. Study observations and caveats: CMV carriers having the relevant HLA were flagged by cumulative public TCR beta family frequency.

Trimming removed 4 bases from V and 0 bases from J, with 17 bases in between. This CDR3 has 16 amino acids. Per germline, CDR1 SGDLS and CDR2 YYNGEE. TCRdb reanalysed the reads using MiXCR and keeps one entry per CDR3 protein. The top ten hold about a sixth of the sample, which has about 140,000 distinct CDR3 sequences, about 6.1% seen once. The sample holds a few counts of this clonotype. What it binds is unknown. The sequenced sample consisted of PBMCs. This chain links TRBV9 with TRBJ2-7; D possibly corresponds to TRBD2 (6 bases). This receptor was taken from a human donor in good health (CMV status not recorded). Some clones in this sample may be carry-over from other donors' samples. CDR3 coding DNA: TGTGCCAGCAGCCCCACCGCCGACGGGAGCTCCTACGAGCAGTACTTC. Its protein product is CASSPTADGSSYEQYF.